The 22 T cell receptor beta chains presented below share a single source sample, sequenced in a study of blood T cell repertoires in COVID-19. Assay used: immunoSEQ multiplex PCR; TCRdb lists only in-frame clones, some missing. The sample has some 300,000 clones, approximately 89% seen once. The specimen sequenced was peripheral blood. The receptors shown here come from a woman in her thirties who had recovered from COVID-19.

The V gene is TRBV4-1, the J gene TRBJ2-7; TRBD1 is a possible D gene (5 bases). Trimming cost V 2 bases and J 3 bases, with 14 bases left between them. Germline CDR1 and CDR2: MGHRA and YSYEKL. This CDR3 contains 15 residues. CDR3 coding DNA: TGCGCCAGCAGCCAAAGTCCGTTACAGGTCTACGAGCAGTACTTC. Amino acids: CASSQSPLQVYEQYF.

The chain links TRBV10-1 to TRBJ1-5, with a tentative D call TRBD1 (5 bases). V was trimmed by 6 bases and J by 5 bases, leaving 23 bases between them. The CDR3 consists of 17 residues. Germline-derived CDR1 and CDR2 are WNHNN and SYGVQD (reference sequence). The CDR3 region has the DNA TGCGCCAGCAGCCCACCGTATGGGGCTGGGATTCATCAGCCCCAGCATTTT. This gives the protein CASSPPYGAGIHQPQHF.

The rearrangement uses TRBV7-9 and TRBJ2-1; 7 bases align to TRBD1. This CDR3 is 18 amino acids long. CDR1 and CDR2 from the germline V gene are SEHNR and FQNEAQ (reference sequence). V trimming: 4 bases; J trimming: 1 base; junction bases outside the gene matches: 13. This chain's CDR3 is CASSSILSGGRSYNEQFF. The CDR3 DNA sequence: TGTGCCAGCAGCTCAATCCTCTCAGGGGGTCGGTCCTACAATGAGCAGTTCTTC.

The V call is TRBV10-3, the J call TRBJ2-2; TRBD1 matches at 8 bases. Germline lookup yields CDR1 ENHRY and CDR2 SYGVKD. CDR3 length equals 15 residues. J lost 1 base, V lost 6 bases, and 4 bases had no gene match. The CDR3 DNA reads TGTGCCATCAGCGTAGGGACAGGGAACACCGGGGAGCTGTTTTTT. Protein product: CAISVGTGNTGELFF.

This chain links TRBV4-3 with TRBJ2-7; 9 bases fit TRBD1. Germline V CDR1 and CDR2: LGHNA, YSLEER. After removal of 4 bases from V and 6 bases from J, the junction contained 7 bases not matched to a gene. The length of the CDR3 is 14 residues. For the CDR3, the DNA is TGCGCCAGCAGCCGCCGACAGGGGGGCGGCGAGCAGTACTTC. As protein: CASSRRQGGGEQYF.

This chain connects TRBV9 to TRBJ1-3; 9 bases fit TRBD1. Germline trimming cut 3 bases from V and 0 bases from J; bases unmatched to any gene: 4. From germline, CDR1 is SGDLS and CDR2 YYNGEE. The CDR3 loop spans 16 amino acids. The CDR3 DNA reads TGTGCCAGCAGCGCCGGGACAGGGCACTCTGGAAACACCATATATTTT. Its translation is CASSAGTGHSGNTIYF.

The chain uses TRBV7-9 and TRBJ1-5; possibly TRBD1 for D (5 bases). Germline values: CDR1 SEHNR, CDR2 FQNEAQ (reference sequence). The CDR3 spans 14 residues. Between the trimmed V and J ends, which lost 3 bases and 3 bases, there was a span of 9 bases. As DNA, the CDR3 is TGTGCCAGCAGCTTGGGGCAGTCCAATCAGCCCCAGCATTTT. This gives the protein CASSLGQSNQPQHF.

The rearrangement joins TRBV19 to TRBJ1-6; TRBD1 matches at 8 bases. The CDR3 is made up of 15 amino acids. Germline V gene sequence: CDR1 LNHDA, CDR2 SQIVND (reference sequence). Trimming at V came to 7 bases and at J to 4 bases, leaving 6 bases not matched to a gene. The CDR3 nucleotides read TGTGCCAGTATAGCGCGACAGGGGTATAATTCACCCCTCCACTTT. Amino acids: CASIARQGYNSPLHF.

This clone has a handful of counts. This sequence joins TRBV28 and TRBJ1-1; maybe TRBD1 (6 bases). The length of the CDR3 is 14 residues. Germline V gene data show CDR1 as MDHEN and CDR2 as SYDVKM. V was trimmed by 4 bases and J by 3 bases, leaving 12 bases between them. The CDR3 DNA follows: TGTGCCAGCAGTTCGGGGGGGGCGGACACTGAAGCTTTCTTT. Translation: CASSSGGADTEAFF.

As DNA, the CDR3 is TGTGCCAGCTCACTCACCGGGACAGGGGGTTTAGAGACCCAGTACTTC. Translation gives CASSLTGTGGLETQYF. The V and J genes are TRBV18 and TRBJ2-5; TRBD1 agrees at 11 bases. CDR1 is KGHSH and CDR2 is LQKENI in the germline V gene. CDR3 length: 16 amino acids. After removal of 4 bases from V and 4 bases from J, the junction contained 8 bases not matched to a gene.

The chain recombines TRBV3-1 (or the pseudogene TRBV3-2) with TRBJ2-2; D is perhaps TRBD2 (5 bases). V was pared by 7 bases and J by 4 bases, with 16 bases between. CDR3 length: 15 residues. The germline gives CDR1 LGHDT, CDR2 YNNKEL (reference sequence). Here the CDR3 DNA reads TGTGCCAGCACCACTGTGGTGGCGGGCACCGGGGAGCTGTTTTTT. It encodes CASTTVVAGTGELFF.

This CDR3 reads CASSQDRPGLGGNGYNEQFF. CDR3 DNA sequence: TGTGCCAGCAGCCAAGATAGACCGGGACTAGGAGGAAATGGATACAATGAGCAGTTCTTC. The chain is built from TRBV3-1 (or the pseudogene TRBV3-2) and TRBJ2-1, with TRBD2 matching over 8 bases. With 0 bases clipped from V and 4 bases from J, the junction kept 17 bases outside the gene matches. CDR1 is LGHDT and CDR2 is YNNKEL in the germline V gene (reference sequence). The CDR3 runs to 20 residues.

J is TRBJ1-3 and V is TRBV18; D may be TRBD1 (5 bases). Trimming pared 0 bases from V and 0 bases from J, leaving 9 bases between. Per germline, CDR1 KGHSH and CDR2 LQKENI. This CDR3 is built from 16 residues. The CDR3 loop is CASSPPGQLSGNTIYF. The CDR3 DNA reads as TGTGCCAGCTCACCACCGGGGCAGCTCTCTGGAAACACCATATATTTT.

This rearrangement joins TRBV28 to TRBJ1-2; D unresolved. Trimming removed 2 bases at V and 5 bases at J, with 6 bases between. The length of the CDR3 is 12 residues. The germline CDR1 and CDR2 sequences are MDHEN and SYDVKM. This CDR3 reads CASSLAEYGYTF. The CDR3 DNA reads as TGTGCCAGCAGTTTAGCGGAGTATGGCTACACCTTC.

The chain joins TRBV18 to TRBJ2-5; D is perhaps TRBD1 (5 bases). The CDR3 totals 12 residues. Deletions cut 6 bases from V and 5 bases from J, with 10 bases between. The germline V gene has CDR1 KGHSH and CDR2 LQKENI. The CDR3 bases are TGTGCCAGCTCTAAGGGGCGCGAGACCCAGTACTTC. As protein: CASSKGRETQYF.

The chain employs TRBV10-3 and TRBJ1-1; unclear D gene. Trimming stripped 3 bases from V and 4 bases from J, with 15 bases between. CDR3 length: 15 residues. Germline CDR1 reads ENHRY; CDR2 reads SYGVKD. The CDR3, as DNA: TGTGCCATCAGTGACCATGGGAGGGTCAGCACTGAAGCTTTCTTT. The encoded protein is CAISDHGRVSTEAFF.

This chain links TRBV19 with TRBJ1-5; the match to TRBD1 covers 9 bases. V lost 6 bases and J lost 3; bases outside the gene matches: 6. The germline gives CDR1 LNHDA, CDR2 SQIVND (reference sequence). This CDR3 spans 15 amino acids. DNA of the CDR3: TGTGCCAGTAGGCCCCGGGACAGGGACAATCAGCCCCAGCATTTT. Protein product: CASRPRDRDNQPQHF.

Notes on this clone: A read error may produce the germline difference seen at one junction end. CDR3 nucleotide sequence: TGTGCCAGCAGCTTAGAACTAGCGGGGGCGCGGGGGAGGAACTTC. Amino acids: CASSLELAGARGRNF. The genes are TRBV7-2 and TRBJ2-5; 11 bases line up with TRBD2. The CDR3 contains 15 residues. The germline V gene encodes CDR1 SGHTA and CDR2 FQGNSA.

The J gene is TRBJ1-3, the V gene TRBV6-1, with D uncertain. Germline CDR1 reads MNHNS; CDR2 reads SASEGT. This CDR3 has 15 amino acids. The germline V and J ends were trimmed by 3 bases and 2 bases, with 11 bases remaining between them. In nucleotides, the CDR3 is TGTGCCAGCAGTGATAAGTCAGGCCCTGGAAACACCATATATTTT. Translation gives CASSDKSGPGNTIYF.

The chain couples TRBV10-1 to TRBJ1-2; 9 positions match TRBD1. Germline CDR1 reads WNHNN; CDR2 reads SYGVQD (reference sequence). Trimming cost V 4 bases and J 5 bases; bases outside gene matches: 5. The length of the CDR3 is 14 residues. CDR3 region: CASSADRGVYGYTF. The CDR3 DNA follows: TGCGCCAGCAGTGCGGACAGGGGCGTATATGGCTACACCTTC.

The chain joins TRBV4-1 to TRBJ2-5; maybe TRBD2 (6 bases). Germline values: CDR1 MGHRA, CDR2 YSYEKL. V dropped 4 bases and J dropped 5 bases, with 11 bases sitting between them. The CDR3 covers 13 residues. The CDR3 nucleotides read TGCGCCAGCAGCCCCTGGGGACTCGAGACCCAGTACTTC. Protein product: CASSPWGLETQYF.

The chain employs TRBV6-5 and TRBJ1-2; 8 bases match TRBD1. The CDR3 spans 15 residues. With V trimmed by 0 bases and J by 6 bases, 6 bases remained unmatched. Looked up from germline, CDR1 is MNHEY and CDR2 is SVGAGI. The CDR3 here is CASSYSGTGDHGYTF. In DNA form, the CDR3 reads TGTGCCAGCAGTTACTCCGGGACAGGAGACCATGGCTACACCTTC.